These T cell receptor beta chains were read from a single sample in a study of T-cell memory formation after mild COVID-19. TCRdb reprocessed the 5' RACE reads with MiXCR, giving one entry per CDR3 protein. The sample carries 500,000 to 600,000 distinct CDR3 sequences, 15% to 20% recorded once. Input material: PBMCs or a T cell subset sorted from them (not recorded which). These receptors originate from an adult woman who had mild COVID-19 (a few samples of this study predate the infection). Cell type and time point are not known. Both conserved end residues are part of each CDR3. The D gene is left open where the match is weak. Clone size, where shown, is once, few, many, or a class for clones that have expanded.

CSARDPRTPNQPQHF TGCAGTGCTAGAGATCCCCGCACTCCGAATCAGCCCCAGCATTTT NA TRBJ1-5 NA TRBV20-1
CASSLGPAGSRDTQYF TGTGCCAGCAGCTTGGGCCCAGCGGGGTCGCGGGATACGCAGTATTTT TRBD2 TRBJ2-3 many TRBV5-6
CASSFVRGTEAFF TGTGCCAGCAGCTTTGTGCGGGGAACTGAAGCTTTCTTT NA TRBJ1-1 NA TRBV7-2
CASSLVSSGSHEQFF TGTGCCAGCAGCTTAGTGTCTAGCGGGAGCCATGAGCAGTTCTTC TRBD2 TRBJ2-1 few TRBV7-9
CASRVIAGVHNEQFF TGTGCCAGTAGGGTGATAGCGGGAGTGCACAATGAGCAGTTCTTC TRBD2 TRBJ2-1 few TRBV19
CASSYLVGRSEKLFF TGTGCCAGCAGTTACCTGGTGGGGCGTAGCGAAAAACTGTTTTTT NA TRBJ1-4 NA TRBV6-5
CSAKVPGVVLYYEQYF TGCAGTGCGAAGGTACCAGGGGTCGTCTTATACTACGAGCAGTACTTC NA TRBJ2-7 NA TRBV20-1
CASSLEAGRGQYF TGTGCCAGCAGCTTGGAGGCCGGCCGGGGGCAGTACTTC NA TRBJ2-7 NA TRBV5-5
CASSLAWAPLSGANVLTF TGTGCCAGCAGCTTAGCTTGGGCCCCTTTGTCTGGGGCCAACGTCCTGACTTTC NA TRBJ2-6 few TRBV11-2
CASSYSENYEQYF TGTGCCAGCAGTTACTCGGAAAACTACGAGCAGTACTTC NA TRBJ2-7 NA TRBV6-5
CSARDLSGSYEQFF TGCAGTGCTAGAGATTTGAGCGGGAGTTATGAGCAGTTCTTC TRBD2 TRBJ2-1 NA TRBV20-1
CASSLAGRLHEQFF TGTGCCAGCAGCTTAGCGGGACGGCTACATGAGCAGTTCTTC NA TRBJ2-1 NA TRBV7-6
CASSSRTSGTPPYEQYF TGTGCCAGCAGCTCCAGGACTAGCGGGACCCCTCCCTACGAGCAGTACTTC TRBD2 TRBJ2-7 few TRBV7-8
CSARSADRGIYEQYF TGCAGTGCTAGATCCGCCGACAGGGGAATCTACGAGCAGTACTTC TRBD1 TRBJ2-7 NA TRBV20-1
CASSFGTAGTYEQYF TGTGCCAGCAGCTTTGGTACAGCCGGAACCTACGAGCAGTACTTC NA TRBJ2-7 few TRBV5-5
CASSQGRYTEAFF TGCGCCAGCAGCCAAGGACGGTACACTGAAGCTTTCTTT NA TRBJ1-1 NA TRBV5-1
CASSYGLGGENIQYF TGTGCCAGCAGTTACGGTCTAGGTGGGGAAAACATTCAGTACTTC NA TRBJ2-4 NA TRBV6-2/TRBV6-3
CAIRDRGVNTEAFF TGTGCCATCAGGGACAGGGGGGTGAACACTGAAGCTTTCTTT TRBD1 TRBJ1-1 few TRBV10-3
CASSHDNLWGYTF TGCGCCAGCAGCCATGATAACTTGTGGGGCTACACCTTC NA TRBJ1-2 many TRBV4-3
CASSLLPSGGFYNEQFF TGTGCCAGCAGTTTACTACCTAGCGGGGGATTCTACAATGAGCAGTTCTTC TRBD2 TRBJ2-1 NA TRBV28
CASSLGPSGSQDTQYF TGTGCCAGCAGCTTAGGGCCTAGCGGGAGTCAGGATACGCAGTATTTT TRBD2 TRBJ2-3 few TRBV7-2
CASSQERGITNEQFF TGCGCCAGCAGCCAAGAGAGGGGTATTACCAATGAGCAGTTCTTC NA TRBJ2-1 NA TRBV4-1
CASSTGTDNSPLHF TGCGCCAGCAGTACCGGGACAGATAATTCACCCCTCCACTTT TRBD1 TRBJ1-6 many TRBV5-1
CSARRVGGLVVDTQYF TGCAGCGCCAGAAGGGTGGGAGGCCTGGTCGTCGATACGCAGTATTTT NA TRBJ2-3 NA TRBV29-1
CASISEGWAPYNEQFF TGTGCCAGCATCTCGGAGGGGTGGGCCCCCTACAATGAGCAGTTCTTC NA TRBJ2-1 few TRBV6-2/TRBV6-3
CAISESNGGPTEAFF TGTGCCATCAGTGAGTCGAATGGCGGTCCCACTGAAGCTTTCTTT NA TRBJ1-1 NA TRBV10-3
CASSLEVPTFGYEQYF TGCGCCAGCAGCTTGGAGGTACCGACCTTTGGCTACGAGCAGTACTTC NA TRBJ2-7 NA TRBV5-1
CATSDSNQETKYF TGTGCCACCAGTGATTCCAACCAAGAGACCAAGTACTTC NA TRBJ2-5 few TRBV24-1